A single sample gave rise to the 24 T cell receptor beta chains below, sequenced in a study of T cells after yellow fever vaccination. TCRdb recomputed calls from the 5' RACE reads with MiXCR, one row per CDR3 protein. Of some 300,000 distinct CDR3 sequences in the sample, less than 9.5% were seen once. Specimen: PBMCs, collected about 41 days after the first yellow fever vaccination. These receptors originate from a man aged 18 to 29 who received the YFV17D yellow fever vaccine.

This clonotype was seen ten or more times. V and J are TRBV5-1 and TRBJ2-1; D call uncertain. Trimming removed 4 bases at V and 0 bases at J, with 17 bases between. The CDR3 contains 17 residues. Looked up from germline, CDR1 is SGHRS and CDR2 is YFSETQ. CDR3 nucleotides: TGCGCCAGCAGCCCCCACGCGAATATTGGCTCCTACAATGAGCAGTTCTTC. Protein product: CASSPHANIGSYNEQFF. Variable domain in full (rest from reference TRBV5-1 and TRBJ2-1): KAGVTQTPRYLIKTRGQQVTLSCSPISGHRSVSWYQQTPGQGLQFLFEYFSETQRNKGNFPGRFSGRQFSNSRSEMNVSTLELGDSALYLCASSPHANIGSYNEQFFGPGTRLTVL.

Here the CDR3 reads CASSVAQASTEAFF. For the CDR3, the DNA is TGTGCCAGCAGCGTAGCCCAGGCGAGTACTGAAGCTTTCTTT. This sequence joins TRBV9 and TRBJ1-1, with D unresolved. The CDR3 is made up of 14 amino acids. Germline CDR1 reads SGDLS; CDR2 reads YYNGEE. The V gene lost 0 bases and the J gene lost 5 bases, with 11 bases spanning the gap.

This clonotype occurred a few times. The chain joins TRBV28 to TRBJ2-3, with unresolved D. The CDR3 is made up of 14 amino acids. The germline CDR1 and CDR2 sequences are MDHEN and SYDVKM. V was cut by 5 bases and J by 0 bases, with 9 bases left in between. CDR3 sequence: CASSVYPSTDTQYF. The CDR3 nucleotides are TGTGCCAGCAGTGTATATCCTAGCACAGATACGCAGTATTTT. Looking up the rest from reference TRBV28 and TRBJ2-3 gives the full variable domain: DVKVTQSSRYLVKRTGEKVFLECVQDMDHENMFWYRQDPGLGLRLIYFSYDVKMKEKGDIPEGYSVSREKKERFSLILESASTNQTSMYLCASSVYPSTDTQYFGPGTRLTVL.

This clonotype was observed once. V gene TRBV7-9 combines with J gene TRBJ2-1, with D perhaps given as TRBD1 or TRBD2 (5 bases each). Per germline, CDR1 SEHNR and CDR2 FQNEAQ (reference sequence). V was shortened by 2 bases and J by 6 bases, with 17 bases between the two germline ends. This CDR3 is built from 16 residues. The CDR3 protein is CASSLTRDPPGNEQFF. The CDR3 nucleotides read TGTGCCAGCAGCTTAACCAGGGACCCACCTGGCAATGAGCAGTTCTTC.

The sample holds many counts of this clonotype. The rearrangement joins TRBV12-3 or TRBV12-4 to TRBJ1-2, with unresolved D. The CDR3 extends over 12 amino acids. V lost 6 bases, J lost 8 bases, and 13 bases lay in between. CDR3 loop: CASSQDGLGYTF. The DNA for the CDR3 is TGTGCCAGCAGCCAAGACGGATTAGGCTACACCTTC.

This clonotype was counted many times. This chain links TRBV5-4 with TRBJ1-1, with TRBD1 as a possible D gene (6 bases). V was cut by 0 bases and J by 1 base, with 10 bases left in between. Germline values: CDR1 SGHNT, CDR2 YYREEE (reference sequence). There are 15 residues in the CDR3. The CDR3 DNA reads TGTGCCAGCAGCTTGGCAGAGGGGGGGAACACTGAAGCTTTCTTT. As protein: CASSLAEGGNTEAFF.

Turning to this clonotype: Germline and junction disagree at one end, which may indicate a read error. The V gene is TRBV20-1, the J gene TRBJ1-2, with a possible D match to TRBD1 (5 bases). The germline gives CDR1 DFQATT, CDR2 SNEGSKA (reference sequence). This CDR3 spans 14 amino acids. The CDR3: CCARDLTWGLGYTF. For the CDR3, the DNA is TGCTGTGCTAGAGATTTAACGTGGGGCCTCGGCTACACCTTC.

A few counts support this clonotype. The chain recombines TRBV29-1 with TRBJ2-1; TRBD2 matches 9 bases. Germline V gene lookup returns CDR1 SQVTM and CDR2 ANQGSEA. V lost 3 bases and J lost 7; bases outside the gene matches: 10. The CDR3 is 15 amino acids. CDR3 sequence (DNA): TGCAGCGTTGATGGGCTAGCGGGGTTTCAGAATGAGCAGTTCTTC. Protein sequence: CSVDGLAGFQNEQFF.

The chain couples TRBV5-1 to TRBJ2-6; D is undetermined. CDR1 and CDR2 (germline): SGHRS, YFSETQ. V shed 6 bases and J shed 0 bases, with 7 bases lying between them. This CDR3 is 14 amino acids long. CDR3 amino acids: CASTESSGANVLTF. The CDR3 region has the DNA TGCGCCAGCACCGAATCCTCTGGGGCCAACGTCCTGACTTTC.

This clonotype was counted at least ten times. The chain couples TRBV5-1 to TRBJ2-1, with D uncertain. Germline values: CDR1 SGHRS, CDR2 YFSETQ. V was clipped by 2 bases and J by 6 bases, with 15 bases between them. This CDR3 has 15 residues. The CDR3, as DNA: TGCGCCAGCAGCTTAAACCTCCTCTCGTCCAATGAGCAGTTCTTC. Its protein is CASSLNLLSSNEQFF.

This clonotype was seen more than once but under ten times. The rearrangement links TRBV7-8 to TRBJ1-4; weak D call: TRBD1 (6 bases). From germline, CDR1 is SGHVS and CDR2 FQNEAQ. Between the trimmed V and J ends, which lost 0 bases and 8 bases, there was a span of 19 bases. This CDR3 contains 17 residues. In DNA form, the CDR3 reads TGTGCCAGCAGCTTAGCTCTGGGGGGCGGGAGGAACGAAAAACTGTTTTTT. Translating gives CASSLALGGGRNEKLFF.

In this sample, this clonotype turned up a few times. This chain joins TRBV7-9 and TRBJ1-6, with D unresolved. V gave up 1 base and J gave up 8 bases, with 9 bases separating them. This CDR3 contains 14 residues. Germline values: CDR1 SEHNR, CDR2 FQNEAQ (reference sequence). CDR3 loop: CASSLVDGDSPLHF. CDR3 DNA: TGTGCCAGCAGCTTAGTAGATGGGGATTCACCCCTCCACTTT.

This clonotype was seen at least ten times. The CDR3 sequence: CASSPENYGYTF. CDR3 DNA sequence: TGTGCCAGCAGCCCGGAGAACTATGGCTACACCTTC. The chain has TRBV7-9 and TRBJ1-2; D is unclear. This CDR3 has 12 residues. Germline V gene data show CDR1 as SEHNR and CDR2 as FQNEAQ (reference sequence). V shed 5 bases and J shed 2 bases, with 6 bases lying between them.

This clonotype was picked up a small number of times. The chain recombines TRBV5-1 with TRBJ2-5; D perhaps matches TRBD1 (5 bases). Germline V gene sequence: CDR1 SGHRS, CDR2 YFSETQ. The V end lost 4 bases, the J end lost 1 base, and 11 bases lay between the germline ends. The CDR3 has 14 amino acids. The CDR3 reads CASSTDRAQETQYF. As DNA, the CDR3 is TGCGCCAGCAGCACAGACAGAGCCCAAGAGACCCAGTACTTC.

This clonotype was counted a few times. The chain uses TRBV6-2 or TRBV6-3 and TRBJ1-2, with 8 bases fitting TRBD1. Germline V gene lookup returns CDR1 MNHEY and CDR2 SVGEGT. The CDR3 has 13 residues. Germline trimming cut 6 bases from V and 8 bases from J; bases unmatched to any gene: 8. The CDR3 DNA is TGTGCCAGCAGCCACGGGACAGGCGTAGGCTACACCTTC. Translating gives CASSHGTGVGYTF.

The table lists this clonotype with many counts. V gene TRBV5-1 combines with J gene TRBJ2-2; D uncertain. CDR3 length: 13 residues. Trimming shortened V by 4 bases and J by 8 bases, and 12 bases separated the two germline ends. Germline V gene sequence: CDR1 SGHRS, CDR2 YFSETQ. The CDR3 DNA reads TGCGCCAGCAGCCCCCAAGGGTCGGGGGAGCTGTTTTTT. Residues: CASSPQGSGELFF.

This clonotype was picked up a small number of times. V and J are TRBV7-3 and TRBJ2-3; 8 nucleotides agree with TRBD1. Germline assignment: CDR1 SGHTA and CDR2 FQGTGA. The CDR3 consists of 15 residues. With 4 bases clipped from V and 3 bases from J, the junction kept 6 bases outside the gene matches. CDR3 amino acids: CASSSTGAGTDTQYF. CDR3 sequence (DNA): TGTGCCAGCAGCTCGACAGGGGCAGGGACAGATACGCAGTATTTT.

V is TRBV6-2 or TRBV6-3 and J is TRBJ1-5; weak D call: TRBD1 (5 bases). Per the germline V gene, CDR1 is MNHEY and CDR2 is SVGEGT. This CDR3 is 16 amino acids long. V dropped 6 bases and J dropped 2 bases, with 17 bases sitting between them. The CDR3 sequence: CASRTGQLSGNQPQHF. CDR3 DNA: TGTGCCAGCAGAACGGGGCAGCTTAGTGGCAATCAGCCCCAGCATTTT.

Only a few counts were recorded for this clonotype. The V gene is TRBV11-2, the J gene TRBJ2-3, with 14 bases that match TRBD2. V dropped 1 base and J dropped 4; count of bases not matched to a gene: 7. This CDR3 region has 18 residues. The germline V gene has CDR1 SGHAT and CDR2 FQNNGV. CDR3 sequence: CASSLVPGLAGESDTQYF. The CDR3 DNA reads TGTGCCAGCAGCTTAGTACCGGGACTAGCGGGGGAATCAGATACGCAGTATTTT.

The V and J genes are TRBV15 and TRBJ2-3; TRBD1 agrees at 7 bases. CDR3 size: 15 residues. Trimming at V came to 6 bases and at J to 2 bases, leaving 8 bases not matched to a gene. Germline CDR1 LNHNV, CDR2 YYDKDF (reference sequence). The CDR3 sequence is CATRSQGQDTDTQYF. DNA for the CDR3: TGTGCCACCAGATCACAGGGGCAGGACACAGATACGCAGTATTTT. The entire variable domain, with the rest obtained from reference TRBV15 and TRBJ2-3, is as follows: DAMVIQNPRYQVTQFGKPVTLSCSQTLNHNVMYWYQQKSSQAPKLLFHYYDKDFNNEADTPDNFQSRRPNTSFCFLDIRSPGLGDTAMYLCATRSQGQDTDTQYFGPGTRLTVL.

As to this clonotype: The junction departs from the called germline gene at one end, perhaps through a read error. J is TRBJ2-1 and V is TRBV7-2; 15 bases map to TRBD2. The CDR3 is 16 amino acids. Looked up from germline, CDR1 is SGHTA and CDR2 is FQGNSA. The CDR3: CASSFGTSGGYSEQFF. The DNA for the CDR3 is TGTGCCAGCAGCTTCGGGACTAGCGGGGGGTACAGTGAGCAGTTCTTC.

This clonotype came up a few times. The chain carries TRBV20-1 and TRBJ1-1, with 9 positions matching TRBD1. The CDR3 covers 13 residues. The V gene's germline CDR1 is DFQATT and CDR2 SNEGSKA (reference sequence). With 2 bases clipped from V and 4 bases from J, the junction kept 2 bases outside the gene matches. CDR3 in amino acids: CSARLTGGTEAFF. For the CDR3, the DNA is TGCAGTGCTAGACTGACAGGGGGCACTGAAGCTTTCTTT.

The chain has TRBV5-1 and TRBJ1-5; D gene ambiguous. Germline V gene sequence: CDR1 SGHRS, CDR2 YFSETQ. This CDR3 has 15 amino acids. V shed 1 base and J shed 6 bases, with 14 bases lying between them. CDR3 region: CASSLIEDSGQPQHF. The CDR3 region has the DNA TGCGCCAGCAGCTTGATTGAGGACTCAGGTCAGCCCCAGCATTTT.

The CDR3 region is CASSSLPGEQETQYF. Here the CDR3 DNA reads TGTGCCAGCAGTTCCCTCCCAGGGGAACAAGAGACCCAGTACTTC. V gene TRBV28 combines with J gene TRBJ2-5; possible D gene TRBD1, 6 bases. CDR1 MDHEN and CDR2 SYDVKM come from the germline V gene. V was trimmed by 4 bases and J by 2 bases, leaving 14 bases between them. The length of the CDR3 is 15 residues.